These T cell receptor beta chains were read from a single sample in a study of CD8+CD57+ T cells in acquired aplastic anemia. TCRdb processed the reads anew with MiXCR; each CDR3 protein has one entry. The repertoire holds 150,000 to 200,000 distinct CDR3 sequences, with 50% to 75% as singletons. Sequenced input: sorted CD4+, CD8+, or CD8+CD57+ T cells (not recorded which) from PBMCs. The origin of the receptors is a human donor with severe aplastic anemia or a healthy control (not recorded which). CDR3s include the opening cysteine and the closing phenylalanine or tryptophan. The D gene is left open where the match is weak. Clone size is shown for a subset of rows, as once, few, many or a class of expanded clone.

size	J	V	D	length	DNA	CDR3
NA	TRBJ2-2	TRBV7-9	NA	16	TGTGCCAGCAGGGAAGGAGCGCAGACGAACACCGGGGAGCTGTTTTTT	CASREGAQTNTGELFF
NA	TRBJ2-3	TRBV24-1	NA	13	TGTGCCACCAGTAGTGCGGGCACAGATACGCAGTATTTT	CATSSAGTDTQYF
many	TRBJ2-1	TRBV6-1	NA	15	TGTGCCAGCAGTGATTATAGGGTTTCCTACAATGAGCAGTTCTTC	CASSDYRVSYNEQFF
NA	TRBJ1-6	TRBV20-1	NA	11	TGCAGTGCTAGAGATCTTCGGGACCTCCACTTT	CSARDLRDLHF
NA	TRBJ1-2	TRBV20-1	TRBD1	14	TGCAGTGCCATAGTCCCCGGGACAGCTTTTGGGGACACCTTC	CSAIVPGTAFGDTF
NA	TRBJ2-3	TRBV19	NA	12	TGTGCCAGCGGAGTGAGACGGGATACGCAGTATTTT	CASGVRRDTQYF
NA	TRBJ2-6	TRBV7-2	NA	11	TGTGCCAGCGCTGGGGCCAACGTCCTGACTTTC	CASAGANVLTF
many	TRBJ1-2	TRBV9	TRBD1	15	TGTGCCAGCAGCCCCAGACAGGGTAGTGCCTATGGCTACACCTTC	CASSPRQGSAYGYTF
NA	TRBJ2-4	TRBV29-1	TRBD2	16	TGCAGCGTTGCCGGGACTAGCGGGGGGGTTAAAAACATTCAGTACTTC	CSVAGTSGGVKNIQYF
NA	TRBJ2-1	TRBV24-1	NA	14	TGTGCCACCTCCACGGCGCGAGGGTACAATGAGCAGTTCTTC	CATSTARGYNEQFF
NA	TRBJ2-2	TRBV5-1	NA	13	TGCGCCAGCAGCTTGGCCCGCACCGGGGAGCTGTTTTTT	CASSLARTGELFF
NA	TRBJ2-1	TRBV7-3	TRBD2	15	TGTGCCAGCAGCTTAACGGCTAGCGGGAGGGGTGAGCAGTTCTTC	CASSLTASGRGEQFF
NA	TRBJ1-1	TRBV2	TRBD1	13	TGTGCCAGCAACCGGGACAGGAACACTGAAGCTTTCTTT	CASNRDRNTEAFF
NA	TRBJ1-3	TRBV4-1	TRBD1	17	TGCGCCAGCAGCGAAGGGACAGGGGCCGACTCTGGAAACACCATATATTTT	CASSEGTGADSGNTIYF
NA	TRBJ1-2	TRBV7-2	TRBD1	14	TGTGCCAGCAGCTTACGACAGGGGGAATATGGCTACACCTTC	CASSLRQGEYGYTF
NA	TRBJ2-7	TRBV12-3/TRBV12-4	NA	13	TGTGCCAGCAGCTCGTACAGGGGGGGCGAGCAGTACTTC	CASSSYRGGEQYF
NA	TRBJ2-7	TRBV2	TRBD2	15	TGTGCCAGCAGTGAAGCGGGCGGGGGGGCCTACGAGCAGTACTTC	CASSEAGGGAYEQYF
NA	TRBJ1-2	TRBV5-6	NA	13	TGTGCCAGCAGCGGAACAGAGGTCGGTGGCTACACCTTC	CASSGTEVGGYTF
NA	TRBJ2-5	TRBV7-2	TRBD1	15	TGTGCCAGCAGTTATGGGACAGGGTGGCGAAATACCCAGTACTTC	CASSYGTGWRNTQYF
NA	TRBJ2-7	TRBV5-1	NA	14	TGCGCCAGCAGCCGTGACTCTCAGGACCGCGAGCAGTACTTC	CASSRDSQDREQYF
NA	TRBJ2-2	TRBV7-3	NA	12	TGTGCCAGCAGCTACGTGGCCGGGGAGCTGTTTTTT	CASSYVAGELFF
NA	TRBJ2-7	TRBV7-3	NA	13	TGTGCCAGCAGCCTCGGACAAGGGCTCGAGCAGTACTTC	CASSLGQGLEQYF
NA	TRBJ2-5	TRBV7-2	NA	24	TGTGCCAGCAGCGACCCTCGGGGGGCAAGTGACAGGGTTCCCTTGTGTCCTGACCAAGAGACCCAGTACTTC	CASSDPRGASDRVPLCPDQETQYF
NA	TRBJ2-3	TRBV7-9	NA	14	TGCGCCAGCAGCTACAGAGGGAGCACAGATACGCAGTATTTT	CASSYRGSTDTQYF
few	TRBJ1-4	TRBV2	NA	13	TGTGCCAGCAGTGAACAGTTGGTCGCTAGACTGTTTTTT	CASSEQLVARLFF
NA	TRBJ2-7	TRBV20-1	TRBD2	15	TGCAGTGCAAGGGCGGCGGGAGGCGGCTCCTACGAGCAGTACTTC	CSARAAGGGSYEQYF
many	TRBJ2-7	TRBV27	NA	13	TGTGCCAGCAGTTTATACGCCGGTTACGAGCAGTACTTC	CASSLYAGYEQYF
NA	TRBJ2-3	TRBV2	TRBD1	15	TGTGCCAGCAATAGTTACAACAGGGGAATGGATACGCAGTATTTT	CASNSYNRGMDTQYF
NA	TRBJ2-1	TRBV19	NA	14	TGTGCCAGTACTGTCCAGGCGGGGTTGGGGGAGCAGTTCTTC	CASTVQAGLGEQFF
NA	TRBJ2-1	TRBV7-3	TRBD2	15	TGTGCCAGCAGCTTAGGCGGGAGGTCCGGTACCGGGCAGTTCTTC	CASSLGGRSGTGQFF
few	TRBJ2-3	TRBV10-1	NA	18	TGCGCCAGCAGTGAGGTACTTGGGGCCAGTCCTACGGCAGATACGCAGTATTTT	CASSEVLGASPTADTQYF
NA	TRBJ2-5	TRBV5-8	NA	12	TGCGCCAGCAGCTTGGTTATGGAGACCCAGTACTTC	CASSLVMETQYF
NA	TRBJ1-3	TRBV5-6	NA	13	TGTGCCAGCAGCTTGGCCGAGAGTTACACCATATATTTT	CASSLAESYTIYF
many	TRBJ2-7	TRBV4-1	TRBD2	14	TGCGCCAGCAGCCAACAGAGCGGGGGCTACGAGCAGTACTTC	CASSQQSGGYEQYF
NA	TRBJ2-1	TRBV7-3	NA	12	TGTGCCAGCAGTTTAACAACCAGTGAGCAGTTCTTC	CASSLTTSEQFF
many	TRBJ2-7	TRBV4-2	TRBD1	13	TGTGCCAGCAGCCAACAGGGGGACTACGAGCAGTACTTC	CASSQQGDYEQYF
many	TRBJ1-1	TRBV3-1	NA	14	TGTGCCAGCAGTCCTGACGTAGGTAACACTGAAGCTTTCTTT	CASSPDVGNTEAFF
NA	TRBJ2-1	TRBV29-1	NA	14	TGCAGCGTTCCCTTTGGGGCAGTATACAATGAGCAGTTCTTC	CSVPFGAVYNEQFF
NA	TRBJ2-4	TRBV7-3	TRBD2	15	TGTGCCAGCAGCCCTAGCGGGGGGGCAAGTGACGTTCAGTACTTC	CASSPSGGASDVQYF
NA	TRBJ2-7	TRBV12-3/TRBV12-4	TRBD2	14	TGTGCCAGCAGTCCGACTAGCGGCACCTACGAGCAGTACTTC	CASSPTSGTYEQYF
NA	TRBJ1-2	TRBV29-1	TRBD1	15	TGCAGCGTTGAAGGGGGGACAGGGAAGGACTATGGCTACACCTTC	CSVEGGTGKDYGYTF
NA	TRBJ1-3	TRBV12-3/TRBV12-4	NA	14	TGTGCCAGCAGTTTAGGCACGTCTGGAAACACCATATATTTT	CASSLGTSGNTIYF
once	TRBJ2-1	TRBV7-9	NA	12	TGTGCCAGCAGCTTGATACCGGGTGAGCAGTTCTTC	CASSLIPGEQFF
NA	TRBJ2-2	TRBV10-3	NA	15	TGTGCCAGTAATAGGGCAGGAGCGAGCACCGGGGAGCTGTTTTTT	CASNRAGASTGELFF
once	TRBJ2-1	TRBV5-1	TRBD1	15	TGCGCCAGCAGCTGGACAGGTGACTTACACAATGAGCAGTTCTTC	CASSWTGDLHNEQFF
many	TRBJ1-1	TRBV19	NA	13	TGTGCCAGTGCGGGACATTTTAACACTGAAGCTTTCTTT	CASAGHFNTEAFF
few	TRBJ2-1	TRBV9	TRBD2	18	TGTGCCAGCACCGGGGGAATTAGCGGGGGGGCTCAAATAAATGAGCAGTTCTTC	CASTGGISGGAQINEQFF
NA	TRBJ2-7	TRBV18	NA	15	TGTGCCAGCTCCCGTGAATCACAGCGGCCCTACGAGCAGTACTTC	CASSRESQRPYEQYF
once	TRBJ2-7	TRBV29-1	NA	13	TGCAGCGTAATAACTCAGGGGCCCTACGAGCAGTACTTC	CSVITQGPYEQYF
few	TRBJ2-2	TRBV7-9	NA	12	TGTGCCAGCAGCTCCAACCATCGTGTGCTGTTTTTT	CASSSNHRVLFF
many	TRBJ2-7	TRBV12-3/TRBV12-4	TRBD2	17	TGTGCCAGCAGTTTTTTTTGGGGAGGGGAAATCGTTTCCGAGCAGTACTTC	CASSFFWGGEIVSEQYF
NA	TRBJ2-7	TRBV7-9	NA	16	TGTGCCAGCAGCCTAAGCTTAGCAGGGGCTGTGAACGAGCAGTACTTC	CASSLSLAGAVNEQYF
NA	TRBJ2-3	TRBV20-1	NA	11	TGCAGTGCTGCATCAGGAGATACGCAGTATTTT	CSAASGDTQYF
NA	TRBJ2-5	TRBV24-1	TRBD1	14	TGTGCCACCAGTGATTTAAAGGGGGCCGAGACCCAGTACTTC	CATSDLKGAETQYF
few	TRBJ2-5	TRBV7-6	NA	15	TGTGCCAGCAGCTTAAAGGGCCAGCCAAGGGAGACCCAGTACTTC	CASSLKGQPRETQYF
many	TRBJ2-1	TRBV4-3	NA	14	TGCGCCAGCCGCCTGAGGGGCCCAGGGAATGAGCAGTTCTTC	CASRLRGPGNEQFF
NA	TRBJ2-6	TRBV2	TRBD1	18	TGTGCCAGCAGATACGACGGGACAGGGGGCGCTGGGGCCAACGTCCTGACTTTC	CASRYDGTGGAGANVLTF
NA	TRBJ2-7	TRBV27	NA	17	TGTGCCAGCAGTTTATTTTTTATGGAGGACATCAGGCTTCCTATGTACTTC	CASSLFFMEDIRLPMYF
few	TRBJ2-1	TRBV9	TRBD1	15	TGTGCCAGCAGCCTCGGGACAGGGGTTTACAATGAGCAGTTCTTC	CASSLGTGVYNEQFF
NA	TRBJ2-7	TRBV5-5	NA	14	TGTGCCAGCAGCTTCGCTAAAGGGGGCTACGAGCAGTACTTC	CASSFAKGGYEQYF